This paragraph covers one T cell receptor (beta chain) sequence. This sample stems from a study of blood T cell repertoires in COVID-19. Overall study: In each case, the material was cDNA or gDNA derived from T cells, B-cell-depleted T cells, or PBMCs.

The V and J ends lost 0 bases and 7 bases respectively, with 15 bases between them. The CDR3 has 15 amino acids. Germline V lookup: CDR1 MGHRA, CDR2 YSYEKL. Sequencing was performed with immunoSEQ multiplex PCR; in TCRdb, only in-frame clones are kept and a portion is missing. The sample lists approximately 150,000 clones; roughly 82% were seen once. The clonotype was recovered from an older woman with acute or convalescent COVID-19. The sample was peripheral blood. The chain carries TRBV4-1 and TRBJ1-1; the D is unclear. CDR3 loop: CASSQESREVFEAFF. The CDR3 bases are TGCGCCAGCAGCCAAGAGTCTCGAGAGGTGTTTGAAGCTTTCTTT.